Following are 10 T cell receptor beta chains from one sample sequenced in a study of shared clonotypes between healthy human individuals. Produced via immunoSEQ multiplex PCR; TCRdb's table is partial and in-frame only. The sample lists fewer than 1.8 million clones; approximately 98.5% were seen once. Material: naive CD4+ T cells sorted from blood. Sample subset: CD45RA+ positively selected. These receptors came from a man aged 25-40 years in good health.

The chain couples TRBV6-6 to TRBJ1-5, with 7 bases fitting TRBD1. The CDR3 is 15 amino acids. Germline CDR1 MNHNY, CDR2 SVGAGI (reference sequence). J was trimmed by 5 bases and V by 6 bases; bases with no gene match: 10. The CDR3 loop reads CASRRGRGKYQPQHF. The CDR3 DNA reads as TGTGCCAGCAGGAGGGGGCGGGGCAAGTATCAGCCCCAGCATTTT.

This sequence joins TRBV9 and TRBJ1-2; 8 bases are a match to TRBD1. There are 16 residues in the CDR3. V lost 0 bases and J lost 7; bases outside the gene matches: 11. Germline V gene lookup returns CDR1 SGDLS and CDR2 YYNGEE. The CDR3 DNA follows: TGTGCCAGCAGCGTAGATGTGGCAGGGGGCAGAGGTGGCTACACCTTC. This encodes CASSVDVAGGRGGYTF.

This chain links TRBV9 with TRBJ1-1; D remains ambiguous. Looked up from germline, CDR1 is SGDLS and CDR2 is YYNGEE. The CDR3 has 17 residues. The V gene lost 3 bases and the J gene lost 0 bases, with 18 bases spanning the gap. CDR3 in amino acids: CASSAYGVGEMNTEAFF. DNA for the CDR3: TGTGCCAGCAGCGCCTACGGGGTCGGAGAAATGAACACTGAAGCTTTCTTT. Full variable domain (rest looked up from reference TRBV9 and TRBJ1-1): DSGVTQTPKHLITATGQRVTLRCSPRSGDLSVYWYQQSLDQGLQFLIQYYNGEERAKGNILERFSAQQFPDLHSELNLSSLELGDSALYFCASSAYGVGEMNTEAFFGQGTRLTVV.

The chain links TRBV18 to TRBJ2-2; TRBD2 aligns across 13 bases. Germline V lookup: CDR1 KGHSH, CDR2 LQKENI. This CDR3 region has 18 residues. The ends lost 5 bases at V and 6 bases at J; junction bases unmatched: 12. The CDR3 nucleotides are TGTGCCAGCTCAAGACCGGGACTAGCGGGAAACTATGCCGGGGAGCTGTTTTTT. Protein sequence: CASSRPGLAGNYAGELFF. The complete variable domain, with remaining parts taken from reference TRBV18 and TRBJ2-2, reads NAGVMQNPRHLVRRRGQEARLRCSPMKGHSHVYWYRQLPEEGLKFMVYLQKENIIDESGMPKERFSAEFPKEGPSILRIQQVVRGDSAAYFCASSRPGLAGNYAGELFFGEGSRLTVL.

V is TRBV7-3 and J is TRBJ2-2; no clear D gene. This CDR3 region has 13 residues. Per germline, CDR1 SGHTA and CDR2 FQGTGA. Trimming removed 10 bases from V and 5 bases from J, with 14 bases in between. In nucleotides, the CDR3 is TGTGCCACCCAGGAGCTTCGAACCGGGGAGCTGTTTTTT. Translated: CATQELRTGELFF. Supplemented by reference TRBV7-3 and TRBJ2-2, the full variable domain reads GAGVSQTPSNKVTEKGKYVELRCDPISGHTALYWYRQSLGQGPEFLIYFQGTGAADDSGLPNDRFFAVRPEGSVSTLKIQRTERGDSAVYLCATQELRTGELFFGEGSRLTVL.

This rearrangement joins TRBV10-3 to TRBJ2-1, with D perhaps matching TRBD2 (7 bases). The germline CDR1 and CDR2 sequences are ENHRY and SYGVKD. CDR3 length equals 16 residues. Between the trimmed V and J ends, which lost 4 bases and 2 bases, there was a span of 15 bases. The CDR3 loop is CAISGLGGETYNEQFF. CDR3 in DNA: TGTGCCATCAGTGGGCTAGGGGGGGAAACCTACAATGAGCAGTTCTTC.

V and J are TRBV2 and TRBJ2-2; D not resolved. V was shortened by 3 bases and J by 3 bases, with 2 bases between the two germline ends. The CDR3 is 12 amino acids. Germline-derived CDR1 and CDR2 are SNHLY and FYNNEI. The CDR3 here is CASSDYTGELFF. The DNA for the CDR3 is TGTGCCAGCAGTGACTACACCGGGGAGCTGTTTTTT.

The V gene is TRBV9, the J gene TRBJ2-4, with 10 bases matching TRBD2. Germline lookup yields CDR1 SGDLS and CDR2 YYNGEE. Trimming cost V 3 bases and J 6 bases; bases outside gene matches: 0. This CDR3 is built from 13 residues. This CDR3 reads CASSASGRNIQYF. CDR3 nucleotides: TGTGCCAGCAGCGCTAGCGGGAGAAACATTCAGTACTTC.

The chain carries TRBV2 and TRBJ2-5, with unresolved D. This CDR3 contains 12 residues. CDR1 SNHLY and CDR2 FYNNEI come from the germline V gene. V lost 2 bases, J lost 4 bases, and 5 bases lay in between. CDR3 loop: CASSEMRETQYF. CDR3 sequence (DNA): TGTGCCAGCAGTGAAATGAGAGAGACCCAGTACTTC.

A word on this clone: Other DNA sequences in the sample encode the same CDR3. V gene TRBV28 combines with J gene TRBJ1-5; D perhaps matches TRBD1 (5 bases). The CDR3 sequence is 14 residues long. Germline CDR1 MDHEN, CDR2 SYDVKM. The germline V and J ends were trimmed by 3 bases and 2 bases, with 8 bases remaining between them. Written as DNA, the CDR3 is TGTGCCAGCAGTTTGGGGCAGGGCAATCAGCCCCAGCATTTT. Its protein product is CASSLGQGNQPQHF.